Below are 14 T cell receptor beta chains sequenced from a single sample in a study of T cell repertoires in cytomegalovirus infection. These receptors have no known antigen. A single record per CDR3 protein comes from TCRdb applying MiXCR to the reads. This table has 300,000 to 400,000 distinct CDR3 sequences, approximately 25% appearing once. This material consisted of cultured PBMCs, taken from culture after CMV antigen stimulation. The source of these receptors is a human donor in good health (CMV status not recorded). Some clones in this sample may be carry-over from other donors' samples.

This clonotype was seen a few times. The chain uses TRBV7-9 and TRBJ2-1; the D is unclear. CDR1 SEHNR and CDR2 FQNEAQ come from the germline V gene (reference sequence). This CDR3 is 14 amino acids long. The V end was cut by 2 bases, the J end by 4 bases, with 9 bases between. CDR3 loop: CASSLRAPYNEQFF. The CDR3 DNA is TGTGCCAGCAGCTTAAGGGCACCTTACAATGAGCAGTTCTTC.

The chain carries TRBV27 and TRBJ1-5, with 12 bases lining up with TRBD1. This CDR3 has 16 residues. Germline CDR1 reads MNHEY; CDR2 reads SMNVEV (reference sequence). Trimming removed 2 bases from V and 5 bases from J; junction bases left unmatched: 4. The CDR3 bases are TGTGCCAGCAGTTTAGTTTGGGACAGGGGGCATCAGCCCCAGCATTTT. Its protein product is CASSLVWDRGHQPQHF.

The table lists this clonotype with a count of one. J is TRBJ2-5 and V is TRBV15; 11 nucleotides align to TRBD2. Germline trimming cut 0 bases from V and 4 bases from J; bases unmatched to any gene: 4. This CDR3 contains 16 residues. Germline CDR1 and CDR2: LNHNV and YYDKDF (reference sequence). CDR3 nucleotides: TGTGCCACCAGCAGAGATACTAGCGGGAGTGGAGAGACCCAGTACTTC. It specifies CATSRDTSGSGETQYF.

The chain has TRBV27 and TRBJ2-1; D not certain. The CDR3 spans 15 residues. Trimming pared 6 bases from V and 4 bases from J, leaving 16 bases between. Per germline, CDR1 MNHEY and CDR2 SMNVEV (reference sequence). The CDR3 region is CASRRESSSYNEQFF. The CDR3 DNA sequence: TGTGCCAGCAGAAGAGAGTCTAGTTCGTACAATGAGCAGTTCTTC.

This chain links TRBV6-2 or TRBV6-3 with TRBJ2-1, with D unresolved. The germline V gene encodes CDR1 MNHEY and CDR2 SVGEGT. The CDR3 consists of 17 residues. The V end lost 0 bases, the J end lost 7 bases, and 19 bases lay between the germline ends. Written as DNA, the CDR3 is TGTGCCAGCAGTTACTCAAGTTTTTCTGGCGGTCGGAATGAGCAGTTCTTC. Translating gives CASSYSSFSGGRNEQFF.

V and J are TRBV6-6 and TRBJ2-3; TRBD2 might be the D (6 bases). This CDR3 contains 18 residues. V shed 6 bases and J shed 6 bases, with 28 bases lying between them. Germline CDR1 MNHNY, CDR2 SVGAGI (reference sequence). CDR3 DNA: TGTGCCAGCAGGGTGTTTTCCGGCGCTAGCGCGGTTGTGGATACGCAGTATTTT. Its translation is CASRVFSGASAVVDTQYF.

This clonotype was seen only a few times. V usage is TRBV7-6 and J usage is TRBJ1-1; D is undetermined. Trimming shortened V by 2 bases and J by 0 bases, and 7 bases separated the two germline ends. The CDR3 consists of 14 residues. Germline loops: CDR1 SGHVS, CDR2 FNYEAQ. The CDR3 bases are TGTGCCAGCAGCTTACTCCCGATGAACACTGAAGCTTTCTTT. Residues: CASSLLPMNTEAFF.

This rearrangement joins TRBV10-3 to TRBJ1-4; D is ambiguous. The CDR3 runs 13 residues. Germline loops: CDR1 ENHRY, CDR2 SYGVKD. V lost 2 bases, J lost 3 bases, and 4 bases lay in between. The CDR3 nucleotides are TGTGCCATCAGTGAGGAGCCTAATGAAAAACTGTTTTTT. Translating gives CAISEEPNEKLFF.

J is TRBJ1-2 and V is TRBV12-3 or TRBV12-4; 9 bases fit TRBD1. The trim removed 5 bases at V and 7 bases at J, leaving 8 bases unmatched. The CDR3 extends over 14 amino acids. CDR3 protein: CASSRTGALGGYTF. CDR3 DNA: TGTGCCAGCAGTCGGACAGGGGCTCTGGGTGGCTACACCTTC.

This clonotype appeared many times. The chain joins TRBV7-2 to TRBJ1-4; 9 bases map to TRBD1. Germline loops: CDR1 SGHTA, CDR2 FQGNSA. CDR3 length: 15 residues. J was trimmed by 6 bases and V by 5 bases; bases with no gene match: 7. Here the CDR3 DNA reads TGTGCCAGCAGCCCCGGGGACAGGGTTTATGAAAAACTGTTTTTT. This sequence encodes CASSPGDRVYEKLFF.

This chain joins TRBV5-1 and TRBJ2-1, with D perhaps assigned TRBD1 or TRBD2 (7 bases each). CDR1 is SGHRS and CDR2 is YFSETQ in the germline V gene. The CDR3 is made up of 17 amino acids. Trimming cost V 1 base and J 7 bases, with 21 bases left between them. CDR3 region: CASSLRTGPGAGNEQFF. CDR3 bases: TGCGCCAGCAGCTTGAGGACAGGACCGGGAGCGGGGAATGAGCAGTTCTTC.

V gene TRBV30 combines with J gene TRBJ2-1, with 7 bases aligning to TRBD2. This CDR3 has 14 residues. Germline values: CDR1 GTSNPN, CDR2 SVGIG (reference sequence). Trimming removed 8 bases from V and 1 base from J; junction bases left unmatched: 8. The CDR3 DNA is TGTGCCGGGGGGGGGGGTATGTCCTACAATGAGCAGTTCTTC. This gives the protein CAGGGGMSYNEQFF. Together with reference TRBV30 and TRBJ2-1, the CDR3 gives the full variable domain: SQTIHQWPATLVQPVGSPLSLECTVEGTSNPNLYWYRQAAGRGLQLLFYSVGIGQISSEVPQNLSASRPQDRQFILSSKKLLLSDSGFYLCAGGGGMSYNEQFFGPGTRLTVL.

The chain is built from TRBV15 and TRBJ2-5; D may be TRBD2 (6 bases). Germline values: CDR1 LNHNV, CDR2 YYDKDF (reference sequence). The CDR3 has 12 residues. Trimming removed 8 bases from V and 3 bases from J, with 10 bases in between. The CDR3: CATRTGEETQYF. DNA of the CDR3: TGTGCCACCCGAACGGGAGAAGAGACCCAGTACTTC. The full variable domain, completed using reference TRBV15 and TRBJ2-5, is DAMVIQNPRYQVTQFGKPVTLSCSQTLNHNVMYWYQQKSSQAPKLLFHYYDKDFNNEADTPDNFQSRRPNTSFCFLDIRSPGLGDTAMYLCATRTGEETQYFGPGTRLLVL.

V gene TRBV6-4 combines with J gene TRBJ1-1; a weak D match, TRBD1 (6 bases). Per the germline V gene, CDR1 is MRHNA and CDR2 is SNTAGT. V dropped 3 bases and J dropped 3 bases, with 20 bases sitting between them. The CDR3 is 17 amino acids. CDR3 region: CASSDSGTTGLYTEAFF. The CDR3 DNA reads TGTGCCAGCAGTGATTCCGGGACAACAGGGCTCTACACTGAAGCTTTCTTT.